These 8 T cell receptor beta chains were sequenced from one sample in a study of T cells in Graves' hyperthyroidism and ophthalmopathy. Amplified TCR beta CDR3 regions came from RNA transcripts. HTBI primers were used for first-round RT-PCR of the TCR CDR3. Each CDR3 protein is one row after TCRdb ran MiXCR on the multiplex PCR reads. This table has approximately 520,000 distinct CDR3 sequences, less than 25% appearing once. Input material: blood. Receptors originate from a young man with Graves' hyperthyroidism.

This clonotype was detected many times. The chain couples TRBV5-1 to TRBJ1-2; a weak D match, TRBD1 (6 bases). The germline V gene has CDR1 SGHRS and CDR2 YFSETQ. The CDR3 totals 14 residues. The germline V and J ends were trimmed by 4 bases and 2 bases, with 12 bases remaining between them. DNA of the CDR3: TGCGCCAGCAGCCGGATCGGACAGAACTATGGCTACACCTTC. Amino acid sequence: CASSRIGQNYGYTF. Complete variable domain (other parts from reference TRBV5-1 and TRBJ1-2): KAGVTQTPRYLIKTRGQQVTLSCSPISGHRSVSWYQQTPGQGLQFLFEYFSETQRNKGNFPGRFSGRQFSNSRSEMNVSTLELGDSALYLCASSRIGQNYGYTFGSGTRLTVV.

Ten or more counts support this clonotype. This chain uses TRBV9 with TRBJ2-7; the D is unclear. V was pared by 1 base and J by 6 bases, with 5 bases between. The CDR3 extends over 11 amino acids. Germline V gene lookup returns CDR1 SGDLS and CDR2 YYNGEE. In nucleotides, the CDR3 is TGTGCCAGCAGCGTATACTGCGAGCAGTACTTC. Translating gives CASSVYCEQYF.

This clonotype has a count of ten or more. The rearrangement uses TRBV2 and TRBJ1-2; D is unclear. The CDR3 spans 14 residues. Germline V gene data show CDR1 as SNHLY and CDR2 as FYNNEI. V lost 7 bases and J lost 0, with 12 bases in between. The CDR3 region is CASTSTVSNYGYTF. The CDR3 DNA is TGTGCCAGCACAAGTACAGTATCTAACTATGGCTACACCTTC.

This clonotype was found a few times. The chain has TRBV6-1 and TRBJ2-2; 7 nucleotides align to TRBD2. Per germline, CDR1 MNHNS and CDR2 SASEGT. The V and J ends lost 9 bases and 4 bases, in that order; junction bases with no gene match: 2. The CDR3 is 12 residues long. CDR3 region: CASGGGTGELFF. In DNA, the CDR3 is TGTGCCAGTGGGGGGGGCACCGGGGAGCTGTTTTTT.

The chain has TRBV10-2 and TRBJ2-5; no clear D gene. The CDR3 covers 13 residues. Trimming removed 2 bases at V and 5 bases at J, with 9 bases between. The germline gives CDR1 WSHSY, CDR2 SAAADI. The CDR3 spells CASSETGRETQYF. CDR3 in DNA: TGCGCCAGCAGTGAGACCGGGCGGGAGACCCAGTACTTC.

Only a few counts were recorded for this clonotype. This chain connects TRBV20-1 to TRBJ2-7, with 10 bases matching TRBD1. V gave up 3 bases and J gave up 11 bases; unmatched junction bases: 7. The CDR3 has 12 residues. Germline CDR1 and CDR2: DFQATT and SNEGSKA (reference sequence). CDR3 protein: CSARGGTGEKYF. As DNA, the CDR3 is TGCAGTGCTAGGGGGGGGACAGGGGAAAAGTACTTC.

This clonotype showed up just once. This chain uses TRBV4-1 with TRBJ1-5, with D unresolved. Germline V CDR1 and CDR2: MGHRA, YSYEKL. This CDR3 contains 13 residues. Trimming left V 6 bases short and J 2 bases short, with 8 bases between. The CDR3 bases are TGCGCCAGCAGGGCTATGGGCAATCAGCCCCAGCATTTT. As protein: CASRAMGNQPQHF.

A word on this clonotype: Germline and junction disagree at one end, which may indicate a read error. This chain connects TRBV12-3 or TRBV12-4 to TRBJ2-5, with D perhaps given as TRBD1 or TRBD2 (6 bases each). The CDR3 is 16 residues long. CDR3 amino acids: CASSEVWGAIQETKYF. As DNA, the CDR3 is TGTGCCAGCAGTGAAGTTTGGGGGGCGATCCAAGAGACCAAGTACTTC.